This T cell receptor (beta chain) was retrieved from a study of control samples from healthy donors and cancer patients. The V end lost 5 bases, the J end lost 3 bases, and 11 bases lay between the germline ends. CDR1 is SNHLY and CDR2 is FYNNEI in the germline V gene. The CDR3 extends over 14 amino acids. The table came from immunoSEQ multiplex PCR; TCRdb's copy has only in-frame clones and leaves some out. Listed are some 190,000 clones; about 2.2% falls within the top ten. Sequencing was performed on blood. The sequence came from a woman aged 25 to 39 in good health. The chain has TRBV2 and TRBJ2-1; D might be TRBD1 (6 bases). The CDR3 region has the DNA TGTGCCAGCAGTCTGACAGGTATCTACAATGAGCAGTTCTTC. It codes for CASSLTGIYNEQFF.